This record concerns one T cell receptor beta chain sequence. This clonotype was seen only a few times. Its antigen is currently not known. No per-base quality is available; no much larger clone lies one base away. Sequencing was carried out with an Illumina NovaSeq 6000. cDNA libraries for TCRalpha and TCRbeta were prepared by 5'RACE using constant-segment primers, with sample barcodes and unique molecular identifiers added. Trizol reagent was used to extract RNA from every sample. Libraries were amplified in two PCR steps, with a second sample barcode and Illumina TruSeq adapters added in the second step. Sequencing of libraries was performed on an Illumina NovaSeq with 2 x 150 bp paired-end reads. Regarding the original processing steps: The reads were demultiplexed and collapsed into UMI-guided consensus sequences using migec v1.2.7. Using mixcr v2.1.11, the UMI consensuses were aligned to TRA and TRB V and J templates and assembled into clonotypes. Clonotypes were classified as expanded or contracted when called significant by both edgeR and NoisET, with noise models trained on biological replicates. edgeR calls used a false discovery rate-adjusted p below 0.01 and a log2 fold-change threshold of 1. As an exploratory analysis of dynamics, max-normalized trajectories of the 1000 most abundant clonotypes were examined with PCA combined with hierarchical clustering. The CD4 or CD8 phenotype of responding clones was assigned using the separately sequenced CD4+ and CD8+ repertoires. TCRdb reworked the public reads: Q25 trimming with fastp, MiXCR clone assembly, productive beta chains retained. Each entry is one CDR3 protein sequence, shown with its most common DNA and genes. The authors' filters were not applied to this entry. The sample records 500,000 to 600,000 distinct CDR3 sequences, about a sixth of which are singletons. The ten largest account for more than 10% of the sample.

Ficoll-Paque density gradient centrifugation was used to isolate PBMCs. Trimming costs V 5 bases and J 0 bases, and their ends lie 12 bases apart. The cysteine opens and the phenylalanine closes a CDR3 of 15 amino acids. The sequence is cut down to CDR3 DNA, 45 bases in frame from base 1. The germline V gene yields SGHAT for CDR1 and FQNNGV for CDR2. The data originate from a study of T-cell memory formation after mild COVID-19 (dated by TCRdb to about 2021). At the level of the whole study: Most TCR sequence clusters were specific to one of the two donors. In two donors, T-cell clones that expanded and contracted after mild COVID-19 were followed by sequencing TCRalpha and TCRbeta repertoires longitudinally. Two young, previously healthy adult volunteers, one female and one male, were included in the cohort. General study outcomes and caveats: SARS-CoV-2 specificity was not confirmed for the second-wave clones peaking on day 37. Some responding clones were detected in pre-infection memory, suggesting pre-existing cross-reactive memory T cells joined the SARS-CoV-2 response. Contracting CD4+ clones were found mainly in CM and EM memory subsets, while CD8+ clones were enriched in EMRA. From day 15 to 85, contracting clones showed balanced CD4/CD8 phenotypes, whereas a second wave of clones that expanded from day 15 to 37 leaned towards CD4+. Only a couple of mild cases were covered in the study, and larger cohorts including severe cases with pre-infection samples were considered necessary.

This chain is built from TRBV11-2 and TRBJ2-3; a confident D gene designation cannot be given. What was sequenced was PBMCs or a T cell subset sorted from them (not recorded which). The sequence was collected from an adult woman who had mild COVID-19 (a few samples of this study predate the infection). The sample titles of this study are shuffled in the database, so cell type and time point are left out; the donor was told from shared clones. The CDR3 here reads CASSPPTASTDTQYF. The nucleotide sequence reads TGTGCCAGCAGCCCCCCGACGGCTAGCACAGATACGCAGTATTTT.